Listed below are T cell receptor beta chains from one sample, sequenced in a study of control samples from healthy donors and cancer patients. Clones were read by immunoSEQ multiplex PCR, and TCRdb kept only the in-frame ones, dropping some. This sample has some 76,000 clones, with around 92% found just once. The specimen was PBMCs. All receptors derive from a man between 60 and 70 years old with lung cancer. Each CDR3 is given with its conserved first and last residue. Fields, in order: J gene, clone size, V gene, D gene, CDR3 protein, CDR3 DNA. A D gene is named only where the DNA matches it firmly. For some rows the clone size is stated as once, few or many, or as a class when expanded; others skip it.

j_gene: TRBJ1-2; abundance: NA; v_gene: TRBV10-3; d_gene: TRBD1; CDR3aa: CAISEGQGDYGYTF; CDR3nt: TGTGCCATCAGTGAGGGACAGGGGGACTATGGCTACACCTTC
j_gene: TRBJ2-5; abundance: NA; v_gene: TRBV4-1; d_gene: TRBD1; CDR3aa: CASSQDGGGQGLGETQYF; CDR3nt: TGCGCCAGCAGCCAAGATGGGGGGGGACAGGGCCTTGGGGAGACCCAGTACTTC
j_gene: TRBJ2-2; abundance: NA; v_gene: TRBV7-3; d_gene: TRBD1; CDR3aa: CASRSTGPGELFF; CDR3nt: TGTGCCAGCAGGTCGACAGGGCCCGGGGAGCTGTTTTTT
j_gene: TRBJ2-1; abundance: once; v_gene: TRBV3-1/TRBV3-2; d_gene: TRBD2; CDR3aa: CASSQDILSTSGSYNEQFF; CDR3nt: TGTGCCAGCAGCCAAGATATTCTGTCGACTAGCGGCTCCTACAATGAGCAGTTCTTC
j_gene: TRBJ1-6; abundance: NA; v_gene: TRBV24-1; d_gene: TRBD1; CDR3aa: CATSGGTGANSPLHF; CDR3nt: TGTGCCACCAGTGGTGGGACAGGGGCTAATTCACCCCTCCACTTT
j_gene: TRBJ1-2; abundance: NA; v_gene: TRBV3-1/TRBV3-2; d_gene: NA; CDR3aa: CASSQDLILNYGYTF; CDR3nt: TGTGCCAGCAGCCAAGATCTGATCCTTAACTATGGCTACACCTTC
j_gene: TRBJ2-1; abundance: NA; v_gene: TRBV5-4; d_gene: NA; CDR3aa: CASSLGTGGFLEQFF; CDR3nt: TGTGCCAGCAGCTTGGGAACGGGGGGCTTCCTCGAGCAGTTCTTC
j_gene: TRBJ2-5; abundance: NA; v_gene: TRBV7-8; d_gene: NA; CDR3aa: CASSLQWGQGGRTQYF; CDR3nt: TGTGCCAGCAGCCTACAATGGGGCCAGGGGGGAAGGACCCAGTACTTC
j_gene: TRBJ1-6; abundance: NA; v_gene: TRBV19; d_gene: NA; CDR3aa: CASSIPNRGANSPLHF; CDR3nt: TGTGCCAGTAGTATACCCAATCGAGGGGCTAATTCACCCCTCCACTTT
j_gene: TRBJ1-3; abundance: NA; v_gene: TRBV29-1; d_gene: TRBD1; CDR3aa: CSVGAGGAGNTIYF; CDR3nt: TGCAGCGTTGGAGCAGGGGGTGCGGGAAACACCATATATTTT
j_gene: TRBJ1-5; abundance: NA; v_gene: TRBV4-1; d_gene: NA; CDR3aa: CASSHLYPGPLNIQPQHF; CDR3nt: TGCGCCAGCAGCCACCTCTACCCCGGGCCGCTAAACATTCAGCCCCAGCATTTT
j_gene: TRBJ1-2; abundance: NA; v_gene: TRBV7-9; d_gene: TRBD1; CDR3aa: CASSAGQGYGYTF; CDR3nt: TGTGCCAGCAGCGCCGGACAGGGCTATGGCTACACCTTC
j_gene: TRBJ2-2; abundance: NA; v_gene: TRBV5-4; d_gene: NA; CDR3aa: CASSLGPGELFF; CDR3nt: TGTGCCAGCAGCTTGGGTCCCGGGGAGCTGTTTTTT
j_gene: TRBJ1-1; abundance: NA; v_gene: TRBV9; d_gene: NA; CDR3aa: CASSVVEGTEAFF; CDR3nt: TGTGCCAGCAGCGTAGTAGAGGGCACTGAAGCTTTCTTT
j_gene: TRBJ2-3; abundance: NA; v_gene: TRBV27; d_gene: TRBD2; CDR3aa: CASSFALAGGTQYF; CDR3nt: TGTGCCAGCAGTTTTGCGCTAGCGGGGGGTACGCAGTATTTT
j_gene: TRBJ1-1; abundance: NA; v_gene: TRBV6-5; d_gene: NA; CDR3aa: CASSYRRANTEAFF; CDR3nt: TGTGCCAGCAGTTACAGGCGGGCGAACACTGAAGCTTTCTTT
j_gene: TRBJ2-3; abundance: NA; v_gene: TRBV15; d_gene: NA; CDR3aa: CATSRDAGLYTDTQYF; CDR3nt: TGTGCCACCAGCAGAGACGCAGGCCTCTACACAGATACGCAGTATTTT
j_gene: TRBJ1-5; abundance: NA; v_gene: TRBV30; d_gene: NA; CDR3aa: CAWSVREGRQPQHF; CDR3nt: TGTGCCTGGAGTGTAAGGGAGGGTAGGCAGCCCCAGCATTTT
j_gene: TRBJ2-3; abundance: NA; v_gene: TRBV3-1/TRBV3-2; d_gene: TRBD2; CDR3aa: CASSQKGSGGLPDTQYF; CDR3nt: TGTGCCAGCAGCCAAAAGGGGAGCGGGGGCCTCCCAGATACGCAGTATTTT
j_gene: TRBJ2-2; abundance: NA; v_gene: TRBV24-1; d_gene: NA; CDR3aa: CATSDPSRDPGELFF; CDR3nt: TGTGCCACCAGTGACCCGTCCCGGGACCCCGGGGAGCTGTTTTTT
j_gene: TRBJ1-5; abundance: NA; v_gene: TRBV29-1; d_gene: NA; CDR3aa: CSAAISNQPQHF; CDR3nt: TGCAGCGCTGCTATTAGCAATCAGCCCCAGCATTTT
j_gene: TRBJ1-2; abundance: NA; v_gene: TRBV27; d_gene: TRBD1; CDR3aa: CASSLGGTGRYGYTF; CDR3nt: TGTGCCAGCAGTTTAGGCGGGACAGGGAGGTATGGCTACACCTTC
j_gene: TRBJ1-1; abundance: NA; v_gene: TRBV12-3/TRBV12-4; d_gene: TRBD1; CDR3aa: CASSVTGVTEAFF; CDR3nt: TGTGCCAGCAGCGTCACAGGGGTGACTGAAGCTTTCTTT
j_gene: TRBJ2-3; abundance: NA; v_gene: TRBV10-3; d_gene: TRBD1; CDR3aa: CAIRLQGSTDTQYF; CDR3nt: TGTGCCATCAGATTACAGGGGAGCACAGATACGCAGTATTTT
j_gene: TRBJ2-5; abundance: NA; v_gene: TRBV14; d_gene: NA; CDR3aa: CASSQVLGYQETQYF; CDR3nt: TGTGCCAGCAGCCAAGTTCTGGGATACCAAGAGACCCAGTACTTC
j_gene: TRBJ2-3; abundance: NA; v_gene: TRBV11-2; d_gene: TRBD1; CDR3aa: CASSSSLQDRGNVDTQYF; CDR3nt: TGTGCCAGCAGCTCGTCCTTACAGGACAGGGGCAATGTGGATACGCAGTATTTT
j_gene: TRBJ1-2; abundance: few; v_gene: TRBV29-1; d_gene: TRBD1; CDR3aa: CSVEDPGTGGYGYTF; CDR3nt: TGCAGCGTTGAAGATCCAGGGACAGGGGGGTATGGCTACACCTTC
j_gene: TRBJ1-5; abundance: NA; v_gene: TRBV4-2; d_gene: NA; CDR3aa: CASSQEGQPQHF; CDR3nt: TGTGCCAGCAGCCAAGAGGGGCAGCCCCAGCATTTT
j_gene: TRBJ2-7; abundance: NA; v_gene: TRBV29-1; d_gene: NA; CDR3aa: CSVDGSGHYEQYF; CDR3nt: TGCAGCGTTGACGGTAGCGGCCACTACGAGCAGTACTTC
j_gene: TRBJ1-5; abundance: NA; v_gene: TRBV5-1; d_gene: NA; CDR3aa: CASSLATGSNQPQHF; CDR3nt: TGCGCCAGCAGCTTGGCCACAGGGAGCAATCAGCCCCAGCATTTT
j_gene: TRBJ1-1; abundance: NA; v_gene: TRBV29-1; d_gene: TRBD1; CDR3aa: CSVVRQGNFQVAFF; CDR3nt: TGCAGCGTTGTACGACAGGGAAATTTTCAGGTAGCTTTCTTT
j_gene: TRBJ2-1; abundance: NA; v_gene: TRBV5-5; d_gene: TRBD2; CDR3aa: CASSPGTSGGAYNEQFF; CDR3nt: TGTGCCAGCAGCCCCGGGACTAGCGGGGGGGCCTACAATGAGCAGTTCTTC
j_gene: TRBJ1-3; abundance: NA; v_gene: TRBV30; d_gene: NA; CDR3aa: CAWKRAGNTIYF; CDR3nt: TGTGCCTGGAAAAGAGCTGGAAACACCATATATTTT
j_gene: TRBJ2-5; abundance: NA; v_gene: TRBV7-8; d_gene: NA; CDR3aa: CASSQPGQWFPQETQYF; CDR3nt: TGTGCCAGCAGCCAACCTGGGCAGTGGTTTCCCCAAGAGACCCAGTACTTC
j_gene: TRBJ2-7; abundance: NA; v_gene: TRBV23-1; d_gene: TRBD1; CDR3aa: CASRIRQGSSYEQYF; CDR3nt: TGCGCCAGCAGAATACGACAGGGGAGCTCCTACGAGCAGTACTTC
j_gene: TRBJ1-2; abundance: NA; v_gene: TRBV7-9; d_gene: NA; CDR3aa: CASSLSPLSGGYTF; CDR3nt: TGTGCCAGCAGCTTAAGCCCCCTAAGTGGTGGCTACACCTTC
j_gene: TRBJ2-2; abundance: NA; v_gene: TRBV7-8; d_gene: NA; CDR3aa: CASSTPLGELFF; CDR3nt: TGTGCCAGCAGCACTCCCCTTGGGGAGCTGTTTTTT
j_gene: TRBJ2-2; abundance: NA; v_gene: TRBV4-1; d_gene: NA; CDR3aa: CASSQLGQASGELFF; CDR3nt: TGCGCCAGCAGCCAATTGGGGCAGGCCTCCGGGGAGCTGTTTTTT
j_gene: TRBJ2-2; abundance: NA; v_gene: TRBV7-9; d_gene: TRBD1; CDR3aa: CAIQAGTGNTGELFF; CDR3nt: TGTGCCATCCAAGCCGGGACAGGGAACACCGGGGAGCTGTTTTTT
j_gene: TRBJ1-2; abundance: NA; v_gene: TRBV7-2; d_gene: NA; CDR3aa: CASSKREVSNYGYTF; CDR3nt: TGTGCCAGCAGCAAAAGAGAGGTTTCTAACTATGGCTACACCTTC
j_gene: TRBJ1-1; abundance: NA; v_gene: TRBV19; d_gene: NA; CDR3aa: CASSITANTEAFF; CDR3nt: TGTGCCAGTAGTATTACCGCGAACACTGAAGCTTTCTTT